Listed below are T cell receptor beta chains from one sample, sequenced in a study of OX40 agonist ivuxolimab in advanced cancers. Clones were sequenced by immunoSEQ multiplex PCR, and TCRdb holds only the in-frame ones, with some missing. Here the sample spans about 46,000 clones, more than 70% being singletons. The source material was CD4+ or CD8+ T cells sorted from blood, sampled in a trial of the OX40 agonist ivuxolimab. Receptors originate from an adult with an advanced solid tumor such as melanoma, head and neck, liver or kidney cancer. Each CDR3 is given with its conserved first and last residue. The D gene is left open where the match is weak. Some rows have no size entry. The others give once, few or many, or a class for an expanded clone.

. . TRBJ1-4 TRBV5-8 TGTGCCAGCAGCTTGGCCGTGGCAGGAATTAATGAAAAACTGTTTTTT CASSLAVAGINEKLFF
. TRBD1 TRBJ2-7 TRBV5-6 TGTGCCAGCAGCTTCCGGACAGGGGTGTCCGAGCAGTACTTC CASSFRTGVSEQYF
once . TRBJ1-5 TRBV19 TGTGCCGTAAGGGACGCCTATAGCAATCAGCCCCAGCATTTT CAVRDAYSNQPQHF
once TRBD2 TRBJ2-3 TRBV9 TGTGCCAGCAGCCCCCGGACTAGCGGGAAAGGGGCAGATACGCAGTATTTT CASSPRTSGKGADTQYF
. . TRBJ2-1 TRBV5-1 TGCGCCAGCAGCTTGGAGTCGGTGCCCTACAATGAGCAGTTCTTC CASSLESVPYNEQFF
. TRBD1 TRBJ1-1 TRBV7-2 TGTGCCAGCAGCTTCGGCACAGGGGCTGAAGCTTTCTTT CASSFGTGAEAFF
. TRBD1 TRBJ1-1 TRBV19 TGTGCCAGTAGTCAGGACAGGGGAGGAAACACTGAAGCTTTCTTT CASSQDRGGNTEAFF
. . TRBJ2-2 TRBV7-3 TGTGCCAGCAGCTTAGATTTCGGGGAGCTGTTTTTT CASSLDFGELFF
. TRBD2 TRBJ2-2 TRBV29-1 TGCAGCGCTAGCGGGAGGGCCAGCGGGGAGCTGTTTTTT CSASGRASGELFF
. TRBD1 TRBJ2-7 TRBV5-6 TGTGCCAGCAGCCCTATACAGGGGACGGTCTACGAGCAGTACTTC CASSPIQGTVYEQYF
. TRBD1 TRBJ2-1 TRBV9 TGTGCCAGCAGCGTAGCTCAAGGGGACAGGGGCAATGAGCAGTTCTTC CASSVAQGDRGNEQFF
. TRBD1 TRBJ1-1 TRBV30 TGTGCCTGGAGTAAAACAGGGGAAAGCACTGAAGCTTTCTTT CAWSKTGESTEAFF
. TRBD1 TRBJ1-5 TRBV19 TGTGCCAGTAAACGAGGACAGGGGGTACTGCCCCAGCATTTT CASKRGQGVLPQHF
few . TRBJ2-7 TRBV10-3 TGTGCCATCAGTGGTGACAGAAGCTCCTACGAGCAGTACTTC CAISGDRSSYEQYF
once TRBD1 TRBJ1-2 TRBV19 TGTGCCAGTACCCCCGGACAGGGAGGGAATGGCTACACCTTC CASTPGQGGNGYTF
. TRBD2 TRBJ2-1 TRBV5-1 TGCGCCAGCAGCTTGCTAGCGGGAGCGGGCTACAATGAGCAGTTCTTC CASSLLAGAGYNEQFF
. . TRBJ2-2 TRBV6-5 TGTGCCAGCAGTTTCCATCCGGGACTTCTTAATGGGGAGCTGTTTTTT CASSFHPGLLNGELFF
. . TRBJ2-3 TRBV2 TGTGCCAGCCTGGCGCAGTATTTT CASLAQYF
. . TRBJ1-2 TRBV9 TGTGCCAGCAGCGTAGCTGCTTTGGGCAGGGAGTCCTATGGCTACACCTTC CASSVAALGRESYGYTF
. . TRBJ1-6 TRBV30 TGTGCCTGGACTCGGAACAGGAACGGATCACCCCTCCACTTT CAWTRNRNGSPLHF
few TRBD2 TRBJ2-3 TRBV5-1 TGCGCCAGCAGCTTGGCGGGACTAGCAACAGATACGCAGTATTTT CASSLAGLATDTQYF
. . TRBJ1-2 TRBV30 TGTGCCTGGAGTCATAACCGAGGACTTCATGGCTACACCTTC CAWSHNRGLHGYTF
. TRBD1 TRBJ2-1 TRBV30 TGTGCCTGGAAACCGGGACAGTTAATCAAGAATGAGCAGTTCTTC CAWKPGQLIKNEQFF
. . TRBJ2-7 TRBV15 TGTGCCACCAGCAGATCCCCGCTCATGGCCGGCTCTTACGAGCAGTACTTC CATSRSPLMAGSYEQYF
. TRBD1 TRBJ2-5 TRBV7-9 TGTGCCAGCAGCTTATATCCGCCGGGACAGGGGCAAGAGACCCAGTACTTC CASSLYPPGQGQETQYF
. . TRBJ1-3 TRBV19 TGTGCCAGTAGTACCCTAGGCGGGGGAAACACCATATATTTT CASSTLGGGNTIYF
. . TRBJ1-1 TRBV29-1 TGCAGCGTTAGGCTTGGCCGTACCACTGAAGCTTTCTTT CSVRLGRTTEAFF